The source of this TCR beta chain is a study of Graves' ophthalmopathy and Graves' hyperthyroidism. V dropped 8 bases and J dropped 0 bases, with 22 bases sitting between them. There are 17 residues in the CDR3. Germline V gives CDR1 MGHRA, CDR2 YSYEKL. The authors amplified TCR beta CDR3 regions from RNA transcripts. Investigators did first-round RT-PCR with HTBI primers, then second-round multiplex PCR. MiXCR, applied by TCRdb to the multiplex PCR reads, yields one record per CDR3 protein. The sample shows hundreds of thousands of distinct CDR3 sequences, around a fifth of them seen only once. This clonotype was recorded many times.

The sequenced sample was peripheral blood. This rearrangement joins TRBV4-1 to TRBJ1-1; tentatively, D is TRBD1 (5 bases). This receptor was obtained from a woman under 30 with stable Graves' hyperthyroidism. Some clones in this sample may be carry-over from other donors' samples. The DNA for the CDR3 is TGCGCCAGCTTCGGGCCCACTAGACAGTCGATGAACACTGAAGCTTTCTTT. It translates to CASFGPTRQSMNTEAFF.